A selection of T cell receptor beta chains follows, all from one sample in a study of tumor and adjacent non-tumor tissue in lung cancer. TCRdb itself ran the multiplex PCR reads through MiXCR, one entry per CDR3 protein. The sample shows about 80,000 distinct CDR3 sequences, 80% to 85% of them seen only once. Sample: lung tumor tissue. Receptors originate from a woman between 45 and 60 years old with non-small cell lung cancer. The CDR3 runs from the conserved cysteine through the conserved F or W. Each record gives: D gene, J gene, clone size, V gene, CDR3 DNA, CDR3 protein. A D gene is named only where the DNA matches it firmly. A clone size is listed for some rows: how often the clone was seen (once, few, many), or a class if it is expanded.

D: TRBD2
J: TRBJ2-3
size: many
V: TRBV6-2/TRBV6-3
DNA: TGTGCCAGCAGCCGCACGGGACTAGCGGGCGCAGATACGCAGTATTTT
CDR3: CASSRTGLAGADTQYF

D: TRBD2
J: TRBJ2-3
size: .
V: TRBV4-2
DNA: TGTGCCAGCAGCCGAGAGGGACTAGCGGGAGCAGATACGCAGTATTTT
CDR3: CASSREGLAGADTQYF

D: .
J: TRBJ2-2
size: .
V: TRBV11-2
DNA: TGTGCCAGCAGCCCAAACAGGCGGAATACCGGGGAGCTGTTTTTT
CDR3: CASSPNRRNTGELFF

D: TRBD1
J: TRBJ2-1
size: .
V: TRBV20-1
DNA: TGCGGTGCTAGAGACCCAAGAGGACGGACAGGGAACAATGAGCAGTTCTTC
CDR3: CGARDPRGRTGNNEQFF

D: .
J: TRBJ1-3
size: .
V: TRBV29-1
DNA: TGCAGCGTTGACTCGGACAGCTGCTCTGGGAACACCATATATTTT
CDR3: CSVDSDSCSGNTIYF

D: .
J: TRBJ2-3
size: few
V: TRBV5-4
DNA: TGTGCCAGCAGCTTGGCCGGTGGTACAGATACACACTATTTT
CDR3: CASSLAGGTDTHYF

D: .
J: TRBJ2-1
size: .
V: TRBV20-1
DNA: TGCAGTGTAAAAAGACAGTTGATCTCATACAATGAGCAGTTCTTC
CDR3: CSVKRQLISYNEQFF

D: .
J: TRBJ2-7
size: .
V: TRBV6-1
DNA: TGTGCTAGCACTCCCTGGACAGCCTACGAGCAGTACTTC
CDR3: CASTPWTAYEQYF

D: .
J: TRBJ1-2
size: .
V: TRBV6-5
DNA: TGTGTCAGCAGTTTGCGGGAACAGGGATACACCTTC
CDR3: CVSSLREQGYTF

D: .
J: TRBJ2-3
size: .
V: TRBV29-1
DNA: TGCGGCGTTGACCTGTGGGCATATACGCAGTATTTT
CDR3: CGVDLWAYTQYF

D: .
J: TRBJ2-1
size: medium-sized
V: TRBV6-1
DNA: TGTGCCAGCAGTGAAGAATGGGGGACCTCCTACAATGAGCAGTTCTTC
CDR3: CASSEEWGTSYNEQFF

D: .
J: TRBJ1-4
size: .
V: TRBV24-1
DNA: TGTGCTACCAGTGGCGGACAGCCTCCGGTTGAAAAAGTGTTTTTT
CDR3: CATSGGQPPVEKVFF

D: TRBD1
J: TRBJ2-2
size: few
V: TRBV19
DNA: TGTGCCAGTAGTTCAAAAAGGACAGGGACCACCGGGGAGCTGTTTTTT
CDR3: CASSSKRTGTTGELFF

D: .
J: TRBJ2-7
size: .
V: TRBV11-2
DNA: TGTGCCAGCAGCATGGGCATGGACTTCTCCTATGAGCAGTACTTC
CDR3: CASSMGMDFSYEQYF

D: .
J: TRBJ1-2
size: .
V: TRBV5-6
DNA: TGTGTCAGCAGCCCTAGGGGCAGAATACCCTATGGCTACACCTTC
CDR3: CVSSPRGRIPYGYTF

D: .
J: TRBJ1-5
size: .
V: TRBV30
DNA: TGTGCCTGGAGCGGGACGGCAAATCAGCCCCAGCATTTT
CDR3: CAWSGTANQPQHF

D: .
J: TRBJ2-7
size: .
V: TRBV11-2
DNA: .
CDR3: CASSWGPGAYEHYF

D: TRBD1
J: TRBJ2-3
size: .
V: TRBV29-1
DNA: TGCAACGTTGAGGGGGCACAGGGGGCGTCAGATACGCAGTATTTT
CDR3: CNVEGAQGASDTQYF

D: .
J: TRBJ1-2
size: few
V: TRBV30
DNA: TGTGCCTGTTGGACGCTTGTGGACGCTCGAAACTATGCCTACACCTTC
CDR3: CACWTLVDARNYAYTF

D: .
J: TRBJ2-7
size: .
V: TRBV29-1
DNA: TGCAGCGTTGTCCTGGTGTTGCCAGGAGGCTACGAGCATTACTTC
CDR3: CSVVLVLPGGYEHYF

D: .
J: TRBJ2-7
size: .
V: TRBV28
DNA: TGTGCCAGCAGTTCGTCAGGACAGCTATCCTACGAGCGGTACTTC
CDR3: CASSSSGQLSYERYF

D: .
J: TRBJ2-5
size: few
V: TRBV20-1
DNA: TGCAGTGCTAGAGTATACAATACCCAGGGACAAGAGACCCATTACTTC
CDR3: CSARVYNTQGQETHYF

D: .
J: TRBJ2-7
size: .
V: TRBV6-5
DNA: TGCGCCAGGAGCCCTACCCGACAGGCCTACGAGCAGTATTTC
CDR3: CARSPTRQAYEQYF

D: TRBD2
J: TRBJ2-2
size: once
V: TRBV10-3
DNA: TGTGCCATCAGTGAGTCGATGGGCGGGAGGACAACCACCGGAGAGCTGTTTTTT
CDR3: CAISESMGGRTTTGELFF

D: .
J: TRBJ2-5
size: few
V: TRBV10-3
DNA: TGTACCATCAGACAGCGTAGGGATGAGACCCAGTACTTC
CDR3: CTIRQRRDETQYF

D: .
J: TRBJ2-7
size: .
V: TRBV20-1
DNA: TGCAGTGCGAGTGTAACTAGCTACGAGCAGTACTTC
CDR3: CSASVTSYEQYF

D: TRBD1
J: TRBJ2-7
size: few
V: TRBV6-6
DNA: TGTACCAGCAGCCAACCGGGACAGGGGGCTTACGAACAGTACTTC
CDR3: CTSSQPGQGAYEQYF

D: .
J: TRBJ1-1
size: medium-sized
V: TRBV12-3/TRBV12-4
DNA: TGTGCCAGCAGTTGGGTGGAGAACACTGAAGCTTTCTTT
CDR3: CASSWVENTEAFF

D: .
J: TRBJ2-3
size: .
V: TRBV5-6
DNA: TGTGCCAGCAGCTTGAGTGGCAGAACAGATATGCAGTATTTC
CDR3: CASSLSGRTDMQYF

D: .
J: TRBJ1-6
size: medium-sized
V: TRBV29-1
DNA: TGCAGCGTTGAGATTAGTAAGAATTCACCCCTCCACTTT
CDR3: CSVEISKNSPLHF

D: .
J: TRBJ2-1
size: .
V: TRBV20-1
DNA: TGCAGTGCTAGTAGTAGCGTAGGGAGTGGCTGTGAGCAGTTCTTC
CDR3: CSASSSVGSGCEQFF

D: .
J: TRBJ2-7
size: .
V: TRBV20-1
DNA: TGCAGTACTAGAGCCCTGGATGGGACGAACTACGAGGAGTACTTC
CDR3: CSTRALDGTNYEEYF

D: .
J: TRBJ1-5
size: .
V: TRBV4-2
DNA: TGTGCCATCAGCCTCTTTTGGGCCAAAGAGACAAATCAGCCTCAGCATTTT
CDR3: CAISLFWAKETNQPQHF

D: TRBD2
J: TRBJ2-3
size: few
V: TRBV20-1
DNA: TGTAGTACTAGAGGCGTGGTAGCGGGGCTCACAGATACGCAGTATTTT
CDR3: CSTRGVVAGLTDTQYF

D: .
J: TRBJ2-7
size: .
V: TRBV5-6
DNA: TGTGCCAGCAGCTTGCTTACCCAATGGCAAACCTACGGGCAGTACTTC
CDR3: CASSLLTQWQTYGQYF

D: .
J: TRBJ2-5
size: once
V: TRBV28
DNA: TGTGCCAGCAGCTTCCCGGAGAACATGGGGACCCAGTACTTC
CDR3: CASSFPENMGTQYF

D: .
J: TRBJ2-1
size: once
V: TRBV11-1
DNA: TGTGCCAGCAGCTTACCACCGCTGGGTGAGCAGTTCTTC
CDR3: CASSLPPLGEQFF

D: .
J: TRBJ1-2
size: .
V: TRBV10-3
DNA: TGTGCCGCCAATCAGGACATAATCTATGGCTACACCTTC
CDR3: CAANQDIIYGYTF

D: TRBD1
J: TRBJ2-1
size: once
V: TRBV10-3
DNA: TGTGCCAATACCGGGAGGACAGGGGGTAACAATGAGCAGTTCTTC
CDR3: CANTGRTGGNNEQFF

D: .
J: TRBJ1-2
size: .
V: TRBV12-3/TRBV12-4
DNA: TGTGCCTGCAGTTTAGGAGATGGCTACATCTTC
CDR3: CACSLGDGYIF

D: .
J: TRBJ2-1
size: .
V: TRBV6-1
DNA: TGTGCCAGCAAGAGCGCAACAGGGTCCTTTATGGATGAGCAGTTCTTC
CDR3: CASKSATGSFMDEQFF

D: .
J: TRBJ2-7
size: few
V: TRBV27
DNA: TGTGCTAGTAGGCCGACAGGGGGACTAGGGAGCCACGAGCAGTACTTC
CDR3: CASRPTGGLGSHEQYF

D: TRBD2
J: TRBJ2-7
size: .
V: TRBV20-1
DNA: TGCAGTGCTAGTGGGTCGGGAGGGCTCTACGAGCAATACTTC
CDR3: CSASGSGGLYEQYF

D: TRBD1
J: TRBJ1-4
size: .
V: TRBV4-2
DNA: TGTGTTAGCAGCCAAGTCCAGGGGGCCAGGGAGAAACTGTTTTTT
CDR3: CVSSQVQGAREKLFF

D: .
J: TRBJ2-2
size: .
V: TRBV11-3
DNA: TGTGCCAGCAGCTTGACAACCACGGGCACCGGGGAGCTGTTTTTT
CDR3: CASSLTTTGTGELFF

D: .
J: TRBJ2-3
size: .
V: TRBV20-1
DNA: TGTAGTTGGGTCCGGGGGGCCTTAGATACGCAGTATTTT
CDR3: CSWVRGALDTQYF

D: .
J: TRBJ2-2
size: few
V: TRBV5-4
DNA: TGTGCCAGCAGCTTCGGAGGATACACCGGGGAGCTGTTTTTT
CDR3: CASSFGGYTGELFF

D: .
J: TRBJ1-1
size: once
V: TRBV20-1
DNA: TGCAGTGCTAGAGATTCGGGGACCCCTGAAACTTTCTTT
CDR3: CSARDSGTPETFF

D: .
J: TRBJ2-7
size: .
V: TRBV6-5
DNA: TGTGTCAGCAGTCCAGAGTTCAGGGTATGGTACGAACAGTACTTC
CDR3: CVSSPEFRVWYEQYF

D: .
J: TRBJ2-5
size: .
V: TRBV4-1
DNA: TGCGCCAGCAGCCAAGGGGAGGAAGCAGGAGAGACCCAGTACTTC
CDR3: CASSQGEEAGETQYF

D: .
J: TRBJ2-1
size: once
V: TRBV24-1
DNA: TGTGTCACCAGTGGGACAAGGCGCTGGATCTTC
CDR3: CVTSGTRRWIF

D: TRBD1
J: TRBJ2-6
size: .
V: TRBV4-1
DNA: TGCGCCAGCAGCCAAGGGACAGGGACTGGGGTCAAGGTCCTGACTTTC
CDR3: CASSQGTGTGVKVLTF

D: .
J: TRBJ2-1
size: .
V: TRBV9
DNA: TGTGCCAGCAGCGCCGACCCATCTCAGGAGCAGTTCTTC
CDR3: CASSADPSQEQFF